This T cell receptor beta chain was sequenced during a study of blood T cell repertoires in COVID-19. Germline CDR1 is SQVTM and CDR2 is ANQGSEA. The germline V and J ends were trimmed by 6 bases and 2 bases, with 15 bases remaining between them. The CDR3 spans 14 residues. Here immunoSEQ multiplex PCR was the method, and the copy in TCRdb shows in-frame clones only, minus some. The sample lists approximately 230,000 clones, over 75% occurring once. In assigning cohorts, the study relied on participant-reported clinical history. Sequenced: PBMCs or T cells enriched from blood (not recorded which). This chain connects TRBV29-1 to TRBJ2-3; D is perhaps TRBD2 (6 bases). The source is a young man who had recovered from COVID-19. The CDR3 here is CSVAPGLHTDTQYF. The CDR3 nucleotides are TGCAGCGTCGCCCCGGGACTTCACACAGATACGCAGTATTTT.